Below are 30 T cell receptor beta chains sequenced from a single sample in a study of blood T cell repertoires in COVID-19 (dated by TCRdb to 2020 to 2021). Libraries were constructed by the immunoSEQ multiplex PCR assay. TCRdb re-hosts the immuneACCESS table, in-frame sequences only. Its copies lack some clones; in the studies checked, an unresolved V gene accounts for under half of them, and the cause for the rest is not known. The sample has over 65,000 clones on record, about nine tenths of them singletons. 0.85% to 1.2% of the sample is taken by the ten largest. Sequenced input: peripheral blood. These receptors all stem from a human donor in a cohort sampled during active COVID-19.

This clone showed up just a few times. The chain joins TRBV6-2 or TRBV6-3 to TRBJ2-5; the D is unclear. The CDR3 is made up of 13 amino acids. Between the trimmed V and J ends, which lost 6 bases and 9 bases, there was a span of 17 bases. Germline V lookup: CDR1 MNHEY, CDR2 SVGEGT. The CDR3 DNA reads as TGTGCCAGCAGCCTTACGTCCTACAGTCCCCAGTACTTC. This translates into CASSLTSYSPQYF.

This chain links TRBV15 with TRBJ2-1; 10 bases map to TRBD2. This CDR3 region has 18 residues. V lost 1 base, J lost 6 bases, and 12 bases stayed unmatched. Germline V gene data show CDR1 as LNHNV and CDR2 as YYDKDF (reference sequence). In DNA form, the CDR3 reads TGTGCCACCAGCAGAGGTGCTACCGGGACTAGCGCCATCAATGAGCAGTTCTTC. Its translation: CATSRGATGTSAINEQFF.

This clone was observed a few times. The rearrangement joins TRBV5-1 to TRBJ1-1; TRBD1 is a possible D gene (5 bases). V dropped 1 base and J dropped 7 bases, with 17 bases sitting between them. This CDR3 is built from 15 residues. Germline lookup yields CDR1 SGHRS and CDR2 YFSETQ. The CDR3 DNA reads TGCGCCAGCAGCTTGCAATCTAGTGGGGGAGGTGAAGCTTTCTTT. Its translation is CASSLQSSGGGEAFF. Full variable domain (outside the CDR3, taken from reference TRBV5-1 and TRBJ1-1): KAGVTQTPRYLIKTRGQQVTLSCSPISGHRSVSWYQQTPGQGLQFLFEYFSETQRNKGNFPGRFSGRQFSNSRSEMNVSTLELGDSALYLCASSLQSSGGGEAFFGQGTRLTVV.

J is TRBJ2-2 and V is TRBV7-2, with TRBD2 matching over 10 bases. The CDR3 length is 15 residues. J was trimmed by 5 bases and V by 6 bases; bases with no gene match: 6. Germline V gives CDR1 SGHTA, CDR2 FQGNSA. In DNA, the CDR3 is TGTGCCAGCAGTCCGCTAGCGGGAGTTACCGGGGAGCTGTTTTTT. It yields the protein CASSPLAGVTGELFF.

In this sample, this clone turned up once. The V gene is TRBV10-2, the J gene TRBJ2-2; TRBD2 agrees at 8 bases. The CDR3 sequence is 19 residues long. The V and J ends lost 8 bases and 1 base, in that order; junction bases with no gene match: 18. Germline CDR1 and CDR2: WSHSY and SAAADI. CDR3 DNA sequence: TGCGCCAGCGCCCCCCCCGTGGGAGCGGGAGACGAGAACACCGGGGAGCTGTTTTTT. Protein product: CASAPPVGAGDENTGELFF.

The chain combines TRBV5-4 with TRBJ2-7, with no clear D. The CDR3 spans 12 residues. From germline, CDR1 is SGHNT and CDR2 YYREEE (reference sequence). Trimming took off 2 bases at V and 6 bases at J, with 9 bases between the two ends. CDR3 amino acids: CASSFGPSEQYF. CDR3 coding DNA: TGTGCCAGCAGCTTTGGGCCGTCCGAGCAGTACTTC. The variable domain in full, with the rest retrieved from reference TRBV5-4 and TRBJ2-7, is ETGVTQSPTHLIKTRGQQVTLRCSSQSGHNTVSWYQQALGQGPQFIFQYYREEENGRGNFPPRFSGLQFPNYSSELNVNALELDDSALYLCASSFGPSEQYFGPGTRLTVT.

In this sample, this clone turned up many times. CDR3 region: CASSFQGRGDYGYTF. DNA of the CDR3: TGTGCCAGCAGTTTCCAGGGTAGAGGAGACTATGGCTACACCTTC. The chain has TRBV27 and TRBJ1-2; a weak D match, TRBD1 (5 bases). V dropped 3 bases and J dropped 3 bases, with 14 bases sitting between them. Germline values: CDR1 MNHEY, CDR2 SMNVEV (reference sequence). CDR3 length: 15 residues.

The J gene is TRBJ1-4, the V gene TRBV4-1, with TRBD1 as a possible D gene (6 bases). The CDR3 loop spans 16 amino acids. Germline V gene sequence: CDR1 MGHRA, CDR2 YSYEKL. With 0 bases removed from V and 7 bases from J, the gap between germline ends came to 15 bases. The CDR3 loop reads CASSQEGRGKSEKLFF. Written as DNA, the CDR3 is TGCGCCAGCAGCCAAGAAGGGAGGGGGAAAAGTGAAAAACTGTTTTTT.

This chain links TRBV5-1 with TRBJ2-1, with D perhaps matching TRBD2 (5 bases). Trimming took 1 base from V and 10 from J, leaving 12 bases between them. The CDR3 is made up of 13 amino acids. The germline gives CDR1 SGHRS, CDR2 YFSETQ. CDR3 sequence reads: CASSLRGSWEQFF. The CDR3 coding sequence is TGCGCCAGCAGCTTGAGAGGGTCATGGGAGCAGTTCTTC.

The CDR3: CASSAGPQTGGYTF. CDR3 DNA: TGTGCCAGCAGCGCTGGACCCCAAACGGGGGGCTACACCTTC. V is TRBV7-2 and J is TRBJ1-2; D is uncertain. Trimming took 5 bases from V and 8 from J, leaving 18 bases between them. The germline V gene encodes CDR1 SGHTA and CDR2 FQGNSA. The CDR3 has 14 amino acids.

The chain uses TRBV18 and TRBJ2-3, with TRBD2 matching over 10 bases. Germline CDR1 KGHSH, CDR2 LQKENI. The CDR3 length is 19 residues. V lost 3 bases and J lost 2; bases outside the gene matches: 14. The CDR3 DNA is TGTGCCAGCTCACCGCCCCTCGGAGGAGCGGGAGGGTTCACAGATACGCAGTATTTT. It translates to CASSPPLGGAGGFTDTQYF.

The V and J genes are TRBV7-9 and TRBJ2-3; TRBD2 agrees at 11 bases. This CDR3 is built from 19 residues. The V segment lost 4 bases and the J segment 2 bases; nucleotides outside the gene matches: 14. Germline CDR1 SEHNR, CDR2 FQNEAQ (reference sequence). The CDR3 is CASSSYGYSTSGDTDTQYF. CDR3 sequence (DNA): TGTGCCAGCAGCTCCTACGGTTACTCGACTAGCGGGGACACAGATACGCAGTATTTT. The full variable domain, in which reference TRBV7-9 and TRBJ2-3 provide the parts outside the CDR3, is DTGVSQNPRHKITKRGQNVTFRCDPISEHNRLYWYRQTLGQGPEFLTYFQNEAQLEKSRLLSDRFSAERPKGSFSTLEIQRTEQGDSAMYLCASSSYGYSTSGDTDTQYFGPGTRLTVL.

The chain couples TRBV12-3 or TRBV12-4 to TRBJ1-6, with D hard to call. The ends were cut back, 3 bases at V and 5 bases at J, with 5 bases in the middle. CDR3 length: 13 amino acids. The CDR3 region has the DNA TGTGCCAGCAGTTTTTTCAATAATTCACCCCTCCACTTT. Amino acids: CASSFFNNSPLHF.

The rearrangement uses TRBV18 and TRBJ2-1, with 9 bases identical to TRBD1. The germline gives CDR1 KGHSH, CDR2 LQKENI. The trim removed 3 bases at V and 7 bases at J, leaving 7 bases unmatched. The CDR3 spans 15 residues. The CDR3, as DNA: TGTGCCAGCTCACCGGGGACAGGGCTTGGGAATGAGCAGTTCTTC. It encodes CASSPGTGLGNEQFF. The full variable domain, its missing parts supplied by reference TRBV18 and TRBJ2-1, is NAGVMQNPRHLVRRRGQEARLRCSPMKGHSHVYWYRQLPEEGLKFMVYLQKENIIDESGMPKERFSAEFPKEGPSILRIQQVVRGDSAAYFCASSPGTGLGNEQFFGPGTRLTVL.

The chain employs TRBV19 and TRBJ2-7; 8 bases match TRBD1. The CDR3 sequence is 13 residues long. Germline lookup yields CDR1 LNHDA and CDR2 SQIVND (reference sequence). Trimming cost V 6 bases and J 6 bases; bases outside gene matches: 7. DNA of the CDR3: TGTGCCAGTAGCCGGACAGGGAGCGTCGAGCAGTACTTC. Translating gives CASSRTGSVEQYF.

The CDR3 DNA follows: TGTGCCAGCAGTTACTCGAGAGCTAACTATGGCTACACCTTC. Amino acid sequence: CASSYSRANYGYTF. The chain couples TRBV6-5 to TRBJ1-2, with D uncertain. This CDR3 is built from 14 residues. V lost 0 bases, J lost 0 bases, and 5 bases lay in between. CDR1 and CDR2 from the germline V gene are MNHEY and SVGAGI.

This CDR3 is CASSIWDRGRRGQFF. The CDR3 coding sequence is TGTGCCAGTAGTATCTGGGACAGGGGCCGACGGGGGCAGTTCTTC. The chain joins TRBV19 to TRBJ2-1; 10 nucleotides agree with TRBD1. V lost 3 bases to trimming and J lost 12 bases; unmatched junction nucleotides: 11. The germline V gene has CDR1 LNHDA and CDR2 SQIVND (reference sequence). CDR3 size: 15 residues.

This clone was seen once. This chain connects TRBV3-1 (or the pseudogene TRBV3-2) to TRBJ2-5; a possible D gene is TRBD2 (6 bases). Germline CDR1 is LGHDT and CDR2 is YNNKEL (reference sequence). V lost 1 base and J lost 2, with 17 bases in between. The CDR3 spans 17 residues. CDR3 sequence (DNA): TGTGCCAGCAGCCAAGGGCGGATGCCGGGACTTCAAGAGACCCAGTACTTC. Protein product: CASSQGRMPGLQETQYF.

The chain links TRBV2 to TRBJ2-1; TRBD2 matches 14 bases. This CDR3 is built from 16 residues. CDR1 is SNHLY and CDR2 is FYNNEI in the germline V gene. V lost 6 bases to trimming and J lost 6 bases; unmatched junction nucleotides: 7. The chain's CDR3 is CASRPGTSGSSNEQFF. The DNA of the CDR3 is TGTGCCAGCAGACCCGGGACTAGCGGGAGTTCCAATGAGCAGTTCTTC.

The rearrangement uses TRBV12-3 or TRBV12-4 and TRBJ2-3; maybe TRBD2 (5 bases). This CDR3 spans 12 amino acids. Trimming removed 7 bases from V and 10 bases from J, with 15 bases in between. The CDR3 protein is CASNVRDPSQYF. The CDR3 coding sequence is TGTGCCAGCAATGTTCGGGATCCTTCGCAGTATTTT.

The CDR3 nucleotides read TGTGCCAGCAGTTACGGCAGATACCAAGAGACCCAGTACTTC. Its translation: CASSYGRYQETQYF. This chain connects TRBV6-5 to TRBJ2-5; D is unresolved. The ends were cut back, 2 bases at V and 0 bases at J, with 7 bases in the middle. This CDR3 comprises 14 residues. CDR1 is MNHEY, CDR2 SVGAGI, per germline.

In DNA form, the CDR3 reads TGTGCCAGCAGTTCGACAGGGCCAATCGCCCTCCACTTT. It specifies CASSSTGPIALHF. The chain links TRBV27 to TRBJ1-6, with 7 positions matching TRBD1. This CDR3 contains 13 residues. The germline V gene encodes CDR1 MNHEY and CDR2 SMNVEV (reference sequence). V shed 4 bases and J 14 bases; nucleotides not matched to a gene: 8.

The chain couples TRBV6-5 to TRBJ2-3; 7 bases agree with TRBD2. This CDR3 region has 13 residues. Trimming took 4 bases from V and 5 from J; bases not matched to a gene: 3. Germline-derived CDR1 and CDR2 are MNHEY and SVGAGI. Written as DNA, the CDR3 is TGTGCCAGCAGTTCTGCGGGAGTAGATACGCAGTATTTT. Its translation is CASSSAGVDTQYF.

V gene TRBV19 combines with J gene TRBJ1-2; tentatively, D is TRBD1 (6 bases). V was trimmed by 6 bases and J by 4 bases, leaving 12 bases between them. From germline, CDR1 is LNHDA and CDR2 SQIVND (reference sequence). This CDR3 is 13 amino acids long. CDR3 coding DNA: TGTGCCAGTAGACCCGGGACACCCTATGGCTACACCTTC. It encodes CASRPGTPYGYTF.

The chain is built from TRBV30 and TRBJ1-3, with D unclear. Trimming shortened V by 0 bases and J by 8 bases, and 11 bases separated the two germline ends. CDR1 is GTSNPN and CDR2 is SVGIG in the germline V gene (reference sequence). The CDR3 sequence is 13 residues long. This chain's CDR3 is CAWSVGSTDTIYF. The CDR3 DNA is TGTGCCTGGAGTGTAGGGAGCACCGACACCATATATTTT.

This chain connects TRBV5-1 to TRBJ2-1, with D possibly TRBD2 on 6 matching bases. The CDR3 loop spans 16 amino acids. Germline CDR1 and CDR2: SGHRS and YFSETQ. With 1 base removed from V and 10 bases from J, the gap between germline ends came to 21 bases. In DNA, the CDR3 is TGCGCCAGCAGCTTGATGGGGGAGGTGGAGGCTAGCGAGCAGTTCTTC. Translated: CASSLMGEVEASEQFF. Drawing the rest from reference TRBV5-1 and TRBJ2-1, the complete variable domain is KAGVTQTPRYLIKTRGQQVTLSCSPISGHRSVSWYQQTPGQGLQFLFEYFSETQRNKGNFPGRFSGRQFSNSRSEMNVSTLELGDSALYLCASSLMGEVEASEQFFGPGTRLTVL.

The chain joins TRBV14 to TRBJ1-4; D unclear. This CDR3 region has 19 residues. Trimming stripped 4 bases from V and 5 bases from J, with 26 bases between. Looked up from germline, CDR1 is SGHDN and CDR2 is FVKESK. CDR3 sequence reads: CASSPVASSSESVNEKLFF. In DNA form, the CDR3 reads TGTGCCAGCAGCCCGGTAGCGAGCTCGAGCGAATCCGTGAATGAAAAACTGTTTTTT.

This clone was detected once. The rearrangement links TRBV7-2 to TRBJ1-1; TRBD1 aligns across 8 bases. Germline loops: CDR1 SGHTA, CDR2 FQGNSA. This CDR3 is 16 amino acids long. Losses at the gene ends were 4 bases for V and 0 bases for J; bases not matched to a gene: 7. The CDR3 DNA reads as TGTGCCAGCAGCTCACGGACAGGGACATTGAACACTGAAGCTTTCTTT. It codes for CASSSRTGTLNTEAFF.

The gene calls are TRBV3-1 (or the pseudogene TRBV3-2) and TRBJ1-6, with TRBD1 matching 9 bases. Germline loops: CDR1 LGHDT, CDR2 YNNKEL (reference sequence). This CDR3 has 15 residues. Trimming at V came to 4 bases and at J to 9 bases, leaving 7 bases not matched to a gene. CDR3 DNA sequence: TGTGCCAGCAGCCGAGAGGGGACAGGGTCTTCACCCCTCCACTTT. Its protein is CASSREGTGSSPLHF.

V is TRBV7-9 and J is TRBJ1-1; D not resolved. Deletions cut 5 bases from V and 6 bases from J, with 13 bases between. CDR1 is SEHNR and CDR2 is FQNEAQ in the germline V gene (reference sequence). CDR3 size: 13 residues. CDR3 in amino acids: CASSLHSLPEAFF. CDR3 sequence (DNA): TGTGCCAGCAGCCTTCACAGCCTCCCTGAAGCTTTCTTT.